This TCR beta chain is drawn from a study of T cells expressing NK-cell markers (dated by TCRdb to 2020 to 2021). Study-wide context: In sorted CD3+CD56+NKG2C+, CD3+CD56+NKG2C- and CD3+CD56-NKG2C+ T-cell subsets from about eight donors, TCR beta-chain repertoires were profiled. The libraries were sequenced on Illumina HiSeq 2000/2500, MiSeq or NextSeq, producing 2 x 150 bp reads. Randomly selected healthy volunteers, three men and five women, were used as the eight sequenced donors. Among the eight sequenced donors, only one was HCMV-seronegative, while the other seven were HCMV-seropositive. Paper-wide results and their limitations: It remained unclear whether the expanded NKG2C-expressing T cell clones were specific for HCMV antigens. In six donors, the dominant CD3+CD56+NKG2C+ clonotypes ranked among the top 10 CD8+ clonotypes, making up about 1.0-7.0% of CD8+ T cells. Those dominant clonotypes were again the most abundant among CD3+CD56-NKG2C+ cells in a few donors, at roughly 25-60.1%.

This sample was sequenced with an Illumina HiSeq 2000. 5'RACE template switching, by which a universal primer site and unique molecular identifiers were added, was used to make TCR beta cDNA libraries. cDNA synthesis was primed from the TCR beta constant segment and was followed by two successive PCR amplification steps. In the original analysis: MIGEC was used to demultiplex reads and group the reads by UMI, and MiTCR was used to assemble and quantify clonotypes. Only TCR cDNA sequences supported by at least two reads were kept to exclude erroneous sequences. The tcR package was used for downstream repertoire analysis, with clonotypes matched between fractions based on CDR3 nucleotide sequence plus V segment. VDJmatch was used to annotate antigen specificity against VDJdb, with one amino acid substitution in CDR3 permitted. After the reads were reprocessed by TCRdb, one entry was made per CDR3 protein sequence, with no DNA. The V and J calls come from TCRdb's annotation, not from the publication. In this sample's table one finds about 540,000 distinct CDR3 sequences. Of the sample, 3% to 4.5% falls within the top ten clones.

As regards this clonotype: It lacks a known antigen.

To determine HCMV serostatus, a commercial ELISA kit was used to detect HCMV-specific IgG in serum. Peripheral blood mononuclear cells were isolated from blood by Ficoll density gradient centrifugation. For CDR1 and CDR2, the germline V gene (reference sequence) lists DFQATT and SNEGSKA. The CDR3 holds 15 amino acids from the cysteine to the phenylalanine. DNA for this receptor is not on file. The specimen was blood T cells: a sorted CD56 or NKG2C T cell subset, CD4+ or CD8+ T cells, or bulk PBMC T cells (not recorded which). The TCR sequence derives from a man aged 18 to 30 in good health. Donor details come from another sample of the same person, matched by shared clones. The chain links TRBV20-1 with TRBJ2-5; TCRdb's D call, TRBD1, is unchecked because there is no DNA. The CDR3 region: CSAPRTGVPQETQYF.